Reported below is one TCR beta chain. This clonotype was seen at least ten times. Its antigen is unknown. No base quality information exists; no much larger clone differs at one position. The data belong to a study of neurological immune-mediated disorders (dated by TCRdb to about 2019). About the investigation overall: Of the approximately 34 multiple sclerosis patients, about 31 had relapsing-remitting MS and 3 had secondary progressive MS. Longitudinal samples, technical triplicates and paired sorted CD4+ and CD8+ T-cell subsets, alongside PBMC samples, were included among the roughly 97 TCR-beta libraries. The study compared peripheral blood TCR-beta repertoires of HTLV-I-associated myelopathy (HAM/TSP) patients, multiple sclerosis patients and healthy controls using UMI-based sequencing. The cohort was made up of 68 subjects, consisting of some 15 HAM/TSP patients, roughly 35 multiple sclerosis patients and around 20 healthy controls.

For the unsorted PBMC libraries, 2 million PBMCs were stored in RNAlater at -80 degrees C until RNA extraction and were used to generate the libraries. The multiple sclerosis patients were enrolled in a US clinical protocol that used magnetic resonance imaging to evaluate disease progression. Peripheral blood was subjected to Ficoll-Hypaque density gradient centrifugation to isolate PBMCs, which were then cryopreserved in liquid nitrogen. The germline V and J ends show losses of 1 base and 5 bases respectively, and no gene match explains 8 bases of the junction. CDR1 and CDR2 are read off the germline V gene as SGHVS and FQNEAQ. The CDR3 spans 16 residues, from the cysteine through the phenylalanine. Solely the CDR3 DNA is kept, with 48 bases framed from the first base. The study at large found these results: No association of the MS cluster with clinical or MRI features was observed, and the need for larger cohorts was stated by the authors. Across subjects, expanded clones never shared an identical CDR3 amino acid sequence, which suggests that the TCR-beta repertoires in every group were private. In phylogenetic analysis, the repertoires of 18 of 34 MS patients grouped into a cluster of related CDR3 sequences, which suggests a possible signature at the repertoire level. The highest TCR clonal expansion was observed in HAM/TSP patients, whereas the lowest was observed in MS patients, even when compared with healthy controls.

cDNA was synthesized by template-switch 5'RACE using a primer with a 10-nucleotide random unique molecular identifier that tagged each TCR transcript. Over 180 million TCR-beta sequences, covering 15-18 subjects, were produced in each sequencing run. Total RNA was extracted with the RNeasy kit. Using the KAPA Real-time Library Amplification kit, TCR-beta VDJ regions were amplified with primers for the TCR constant region and the 5'RACE anchor. A first PCR added sample indexes and Illumina adaptors, after which a second PCR increased the library yield. The roughly 650 bp TCR product was size-selected on a 2% E-gel SizeSelection system after Ampure bead purification. Before pooling, library quality was checked on a Bioanalyzer, concentration was measured with Qubit, and libraries were quantified with the Kapa Library Quantification kit. An Illumina HiSeq 2500 was used to sequence the libraries paired-end at 2 x 150 bp. To increase sequence diversity, roughly 24-30% phiX was spiked into each library pool. In the source study's methods: The quality-filtered reads were processed with the UMI-based MiGEC pipeline, whose error correction step removed more than 75% of the raw TCR sequences. IMGT germline references were used for alignment of VDJ genes, and clonotypes were defined by a unique CDR3 amino acid sequence together with V-J genes. Clonal expansion, Shannon diversity, and CDR3 relatedness (CalcPairwiseDistances, ClusterSamples) were evaluated with VDJtools, and phylogenetic trees were built with CLCbio workbench. Using coefficient-of-variation modelling across technical triplicates, the study counted a clone as expanded if it had at least 8 unique UMIs. TCRdb took the public reads, trimmed them with fastp at Q25, ran MiXCR for clone calling and kept in-frame beta chains. Here each entry gathers all rows of one CDR3 protein and keeps the most common genes and DNA. The V and J calls and clone size are TCRdb's, not the authors'. The sample yields roughly 100,000 distinct CDR3 sequences; 3.5% to 4% were counted once. The top ten hold roughly 6% of the sample.

Material for sequencing was PBMCs. The rearrangement joined TRBV7-8 to TRBJ2-7; a stretch of 10 junction bases matches TRBD2. The TCR comes from a woman between 18 and 29 years old with multiple sclerosis. The nucleotides read TGTGCCAGCAGCTTAGAAGCTAGCGGGAGTTCCCACGAGCAGTACTTC. Its protein product is CASSLEASGSSHEQYF.